Presented here are 29 T cell receptor beta chains from one specimen sequenced in a study of spatial heterogeneity in lung cancer. The study, taken as a whole, reports: Counts of expanded alpha and beta TCRs within tumors tracked the tumor nonsynonymous mutation count.

Each CDR3 protein is one row after TCRdb ran MiXCR on the 5' RACE reads. The sample lists 5,000 to 6,000 distinct CDR3 sequences; 3.9% were seen once. The antigens for these receptors are not known. Regarding time point: sample taken at primary tumor resection. The starting material was lung tumor tissue, obtained at surgery. These receptors were obtained from a female donor with early-stage non-small cell lung cancer.

This clonotype came up many times. The chain uses TRBV7-9 and TRBJ2-7; TRBD1 matches 7 bases. The J segment lost 1 base and the V segment lost 5 bases, leaving 5 bases of the junction unmatched. The CDR3 is 14 amino acids. Germline lookup yields CDR1 SEHNR and CDR2 FQNEAQ (reference sequence). In DNA form, the CDR3 reads TGTGCCAGCAGCCGGTTGACAGGGTCCTACGAGCAGTACTTC. Its translation is CASSRLTGSYEQYF.

As concerns this clonotype: A read error is possible here, since a much larger clone lies one base away. The V call is TRBV19, the J call TRBJ1-5, with D hard to call. Germline V lookup: CDR1 LNHDA, CDR2 SQIVND (reference sequence). The CDR3 covers 11 residues. As DNA, the CDR3 is TGTGCCAGTAGTGACCGGGAACCCCGGCATTTT. Translated, it gives CASSDREPRHF.

As concerns this clonotype: This could be a read error, since a much larger clone is one nucleotide away. The chain uses TRBV20-1 and TRBJ1-2; D remains unclear. The CDR3 runs 11 residues. Germline CDR1 DFQATT, CDR2 SNEGSKA (reference sequence). CDR3 nucleotides: TGCAGTGCTAGAGATCCCCTCGGCTACAACTTC. It is translated as CSARDPLGYNF.

This clonotype was observed at least ten times. This sequence joins TRBV6-2 or TRBV6-3 and TRBJ2-7; D might be TRBD2 (5 bases). Germline CDR1 and CDR2: MNHEY and SVGEGT. Trimming took off 5 bases at V and 0 bases at J, with 11 bases between the two ends. This CDR3 comprises 14 residues. CDR3: CASSPSGNSYEQYF. In DNA, the CDR3 is TGTGCCAGCAGTCCCAGCGGAAACTCCTACGAGCAGTACTTC.

This clonotype was detected many times. The J gene is TRBJ2-1, the V gene TRBV4-1; TRBD2 matches at 10 bases. The CDR3 runs to 17 residues. Germline V CDR1 and CDR2: MGHRA, YSYEKL. Trimming removed 0 bases from V and 0 bases from J; junction bases left unmatched: 2. The CDR3 region is CASSQDSGRSSYNEQFF. CDR3 sequence (DNA): TGCGCCAGCAGCCAAGATAGCGGGAGGAGCTCCTACAATGAGCAGTTCTTC.

This clonotype was recorded many times. This chain links TRBV19 with TRBJ1-5; TRBD1 agrees at 8 bases. Germline loops: CDR1 LNHDA, CDR2 SQIVND (reference sequence). CDR3 length equals 12 residues. V was clipped by 10 bases and J by 7 bases; unmatched bases: 6. Here the CDR3 reads CATRTGNQPQHF. The CDR3 coding sequence is TGTGCCACACGGACAGGGAACCAGCCCCAGCATTTT.

This clonotype is medium-sized in the sample. The CDR3 sequence: CATAPASENTGELFF. CDR3 DNA: TGTGCCACCGCACCAGCCAGTGAGAACACCGGGGAGCTGTTTTTT. This chain connects TRBV24-1 to TRBJ2-2; D is uncertain. From germline, CDR1 is KGHDR and CDR2 SFDVKD. V lost 9 bases, J lost 1 base, and 14 bases lay in between. The CDR3 spans 15 residues.

This clonotype is medium-sized by share. The genes are TRBV13 and TRBJ2-3, with D tentatively TRBD2 (6 bases). CDR3 length: 15 residues. The germline V gene encodes CDR1 PRHDT and CDR2 FYEKMQ (reference sequence). Trimming shortened V by 3 bases and J by 0 bases, and 10 bases separated the two germline ends. The CDR3 sequence is CASSFSGLSTDTQYF. The CDR3 nucleotides are TGTGCCAGCAGCTTTTCGGGACTGAGCACAGATACGCAGTATTTT. The whole variable domain, filled in from reference TRBV13 and TRBJ2-3, reads AAGVIQSPRHLIKEKRETATLKCYPIPRHDTVYWYQQGPGQDPQFLISFYEKMQSDKGSIPDRFSAQQFSDYHSELNMSSLELGDSALYFCASSFSGLSTDTQYFGPGTRLTVL.

Within the sample, this clonotype is medium-sized. The chain couples TRBV28 to TRBJ2-1; D gene ambiguous. The V and J ends lost 4 bases and 13 bases respectively, with 14 bases between them. The CDR3 consists of 12 residues. Germline CDR1 reads MDHEN; CDR2 reads SYDVKM. In DNA form, the CDR3 reads TGTGCCAGCAGTTCCCCCCCCGGGTTCCAGTTCTTC. It specifies CASSSPPGFQFF.

This clonotype was recorded at least ten times. The chain joins TRBV6-5 to TRBJ1-1; D gene uncertain. From germline, CDR1 is MNHEY and CDR2 SVGAGI. Between the trimmed V and J ends, which lost 5 bases and 4 bases, there was a span of 8 bases. CDR3 length equals 12 residues. Here the CDR3 reads CASSLDGTEAFF. The CDR3 bases are TGTGCCAGCAGTCTCGATGGCACTGAAGCTTTCTTT.

In this sample, this clonotype turned up many times. V and J are TRBV4-1 and TRBJ2-1; a possible D gene is TRBD1 (6 bases). The CDR3 is 15 residues long. V was clipped by 3 bases and J by 5 bases, with 14 bases between them. In germline, CDR1 is MGHRA, CDR2 YSYEKL. Here the CDR3 reads CASSHPGTNNNEQFF. As DNA, the CDR3 is TGCGCCAGCAGCCATCCCGGGACAAATAACAATGAGCAGTTCTTC.

This clonotype was recorded many times. The gene calls are TRBV3-1 and TRBJ2-1; TRBD2 agrees at 12 bases. Per germline, CDR1 LGHDT and CDR2 YNNKEL (reference sequence). Trimming took 2 bases from V and 15 from J; bases not matched to a gene: 5. This CDR3 is built from 13 residues. The DNA of the CDR3 is TGTGCCAGCAGCCAACAGACTAGCGGGAGCCCGTTCTTC. This gives the protein CASSQQTSGSPFF.

This clonotype is labeled large (0.1 to 1%). V is TRBV20-1 and J is TRBJ2-7, with TRBD2 identical over 9 bases. In germline, CDR1 is DFQATT, CDR2 SNEGSKA (reference sequence). With 3 bases clipped from V and 4 bases from J, the junction kept 7 bases outside the gene matches. The CDR3 sequence is 14 residues long. CDR3 amino acids: CSASPTSGYYEQYF. CDR3 in DNA: TGCAGTGCTAGTCCGACTAGCGGATATTACGAGCAGTACTTC.

Sample share makes this clonotype medium-sized (0.01 to 0.1%). The chain uses TRBV28 and TRBJ1-6; unclear D gene. This CDR3 has 12 amino acids. Trimming pared 6 bases from V and 6 bases from J, leaving 6 bases between. Germline CDR1 MDHEN, CDR2 SYDVKM. This CDR3 reads CASRPPNSPLHF. DNA for the CDR3: TGTGCCAGCAGACCTCCTAATTCACCCCTCCACTTT. Based on the CDR3 plus reference TRBV28 and TRBJ1-6, the full variable domain is DVKVTQSSRYLVKRTGEKVFLECVQDMDHENMFWYRQDPGLGLRLIYFSYDVKMKEKGDIPEGYSVSREKKERFSLILESASTNQTSMYLCASRPPNSPLHFGNGTRLTVT.

This clonotype has at least ten counts. The V and J genes are TRBV11-2 and TRBJ2-3; the D is unclear. The CDR3 runs 12 residues. Germline CDR1 and CDR2: SGHAT and FQNNGV. Trimming shortened V by 1 base and J by 5 bases, and 4 bases separated the two germline ends. CDR3 amino acids: CASSLGEDTQYF. The CDR3 DNA reads TGTGCCAGCAGCTTAGGTGAAGATACGCAGTATTTT. Complete variable domain (other parts from reference TRBV11-2 and TRBJ2-3): EAGVAQSPRYKIIEKRQSVAFWCNPISGHATLYWYQQILGQGPKLLIQFQNNGVVDDSQLPKDRFSAERLKGVDSTLKIQPAKLEDSAVYLCASSLGEDTQYFGPGTRLTVL.

Many counts were recorded for this clonotype. The chain combines TRBV5-1 with TRBJ2-7; 8 bases align to TRBD1. This CDR3 spans 11 amino acids. CDR1 and CDR2 from the germline V gene are SGHRS and YFSETQ. V trimming: 7 bases; J trimming: 3 bases; junction bases outside the gene matches: 0. Here the CDR3 DNA reads TGCGCCAGCGGACAGGGCTACGAGCAGTACTTC. Translation gives CASGQGYEQYF. Filled out from reference TRBV5-1 and TRBJ2-7, the complete variable domain reads KAGVTQTPRYLIKTRGQQVTLSCSPISGHRSVSWYQQTPGQGLQFLFEYFSETQRNKGNFPGRFSGRQFSNSRSEMNVSTLELGDSALYLCASGQGYEQYFGPGTRLTVT.

This clonotype has only a few counts. The chain carries TRBV9 and TRBJ2-5; no firm D call. Trimming shortened V by 2 bases and J by 5 bases, and 22 bases separated the two germline ends. This CDR3 is 17 amino acids long. From germline, CDR1 is SGDLS and CDR2 YYNGEE. The chain's CDR3 is CASSVGSTFPGLETQYF. CDR3 DNA: TGTGCCAGCAGCGTTGGTTCGACTTTCCCGGGCTTGGAGACCCAGTACTTC. Supplemented by reference TRBV9 and TRBJ2-5, the full variable domain reads DSGVTQTPKHLITATGQRVTLRCSPRSGDLSVYWYQQSLDQGLQFLIQYYNGEERAKGNILERFSAQQFPDLHSELNLSSLELGDSALYFCASSVGSTFPGLETQYFGPGTRLLVL.

On this clonotype itself: Being one base from a much bigger clone, this may be a read error. V and J are TRBV20-1 and TRBJ1-1; unclear D gene. Germline V gene data show CDR1 as DFQATT and CDR2 as SNEGSKA (reference sequence). CDR3 length equals 13 residues. This CDR3 reads CRASPDRRTEAFF. The CDR3 DNA reads TGCAGAGCTAGCCCAGATCGTAGAACGGAGGCTTTCTTT.

There are many counts of this clonotype. The chain joins TRBV4-1 to TRBJ2-7, with D unclear. Per the germline V gene, CDR1 is MGHRA and CDR2 is YSYEKL. This CDR3 comprises 15 residues. The V gene lost 3 bases and the J gene lost 2 bases, with 14 bases spanning the gap. The CDR3 nucleotides are TGCGCCAGCAGCCACTATATAGACGGAGCCTACGAGCAGTACTTC. The encoded protein is CASSHYIDGAYEQYF.

As regards this clonotype: Possible read error: a much larger clone is one base away. In this CDR3 the conserved last residue, phenylalanine or tryptophan, is missing, so a read error is likely. The V call is TRBV19, the J call TRBJ1-1; D uncertain. Trimming pared 5 bases from V and 5 bases from J, leaving 12 bases between. The CDR3 consists of 13 residues. The V gene's germline CDR1 is LNHDA and CDR2 SQIVND (reference sequence). CDR3 bases: TGTGCCAGTAGTCCCCAAATGGGGACTGAAGCTTTCTTG. It yields the protein CASSPQMGTEAFL.

This clonotype was counted many times. This sequence joins TRBV28 and TRBJ2-5, with a possible D match to TRBD2 (5 bases). Deletions cut 6 bases from V and 5 bases from J, with 22 bases between. Germline V lookup: CDR1 MDHEN, CDR2 SYDVKM. The CDR3 length is 16 residues. The CDR3: CASSVLAEGFAETQYF. The CDR3 region has the DNA TGTGCCAGCAGCGTGCTAGCAGAAGGTTTTGCGGAGACCCAGTACTTC. Full variable domain (rest looked up from reference TRBV28 and TRBJ2-5): DVKVTQSSRYLVKRTGEKVFLECVQDMDHENMFWYRQDPGLGLRLIYFSYDVKMKEKGDIPEGYSVSREKKERFSLILESASTNQTSMYLCASSVLAEGFAETQYFGPGTRLLVL.

The table lists this clonotype with many counts. The chain combines TRBV10-3 with TRBJ2-5; 11 positions match TRBD1. The CDR3 loop spans 15 amino acids. Germline-derived CDR1 and CDR2 are ENHRY and SYGVKD. V lost 3 bases and J lost 5; bases outside the gene matches: 5. Written as DNA, the CDR3 is TGTGCCATCAGTGACCACGGACAGGGGGCGGAGACCCAGTACTTC. Its translation: CAISDHGQGAETQYF.

This clonotype was seen a few times. The CDR3 DNA reads TGTGCCAGCAGCTTAAGGGCCCGAGCTTTCTTT. Protein: CASSLRARAFF. The chain recombines TRBV7-2 with TRBJ1-1; no clear D. Germline lookup yields CDR1 SGHTA and CDR2 FQGNSA. V lost 2 bases and J lost 10, with 8 bases in between. There are 11 residues in the CDR3.

Judged by abundance, this clonotype is medium-sized. CDR3 in DNA: TGTGCCAGCAGCCTAGCAAATCAGCCCCAGCATTTT. Amino acid sequence: CASSLANQPQHF. The genes are TRBV28 and TRBJ1-5; D not resolved. Deletions cut 6 bases from V and 4 bases from J, with 7 bases between. The CDR3 loop spans 12 amino acids. Per the germline V gene, CDR1 is MDHEN and CDR2 is SYDVKM.

This clonotype has more than one count but fewer than ten. A single base separates this from a much larger clone, so it may be a read error. The rearrangement joins TRBV5-1 to TRBJ2-3; D may match TRBD1 or TRBD2 (5 bases each). V shed 1 base and J shed 10 bases, with 16 bases lying between them. CDR1 is SGHRS, CDR2 YFSETQ, per germline. The CDR3 length is 14 residues. CDR3 sequence (DNA): TGCGCCAGCAGCTTGACAGGCCCCGGGGATGCGCAGTATTTT. It codes for CASSLTGPGDAQYF.

The sample holds many counts of this clonotype. The chain links TRBV19 to TRBJ2-1; no clear D gene. CDR1 and CDR2 from the germline V gene are LNHDA and SQIVND (reference sequence). CDR3 length: 15 amino acids. The V end was cut by 3 bases, the J end by 0 bases, with 9 bases between. The chain's CDR3 is CASSIQLFSYNEQFF. The DNA of the CDR3 is TGTGCCAGTAGTATTCAACTTTTCTCCTACAATGAGCAGTTCTTC.

This clonotype occurred many times. The DNA of the CDR3 is TGTGCCAGCAGCCAAGACCAGACAGGGAAAAGAGAGACCCAGTACTTC. As protein: CASSQDQTGKRETQYF. This chain uses TRBV14 with TRBJ2-5; TRBD1 agrees at 7 bases. Trimming removed 0 bases from V and 4 bases from J; junction bases left unmatched: 8. Germline loops: CDR1 SGHDN, CDR2 FVKESK. The CDR3 extends over 16 amino acids.

This clonotype is medium-sized in the sample. The chain is built from TRBV20-1 and TRBJ1-5; 10 bases agree with TRBD1. Looked up from germline, CDR1 is DFQATT and CDR2 is SNEGSKA (reference sequence). This CDR3 comprises 15 residues. Trimming removed 3 bases from V and 6 bases from J; junction bases left unmatched: 8. The CDR3 region is CSASARQGASQPQHF. CDR3 nucleotide sequence: TGCAGTGCTAGCGCCAGACAGGGGGCAAGTCAGCCCCAGCATTTT.

In its sample, this clonotype is medium-sized. J is TRBJ2-6 and V is TRBV5-1, with D possibly matching TRBD2 (5 bases). Looked up from germline, CDR1 is SGHRS and CDR2 is YFSETQ. V shed 0 bases and J shed 1 base, with 14 bases lying between them. The CDR3 is made up of 18 amino acids. CDR3 coding DNA: TGCGCCAGCAGCTTGGCCCCAGGAACGGGGTCTGGGGCCAACGTCCTGACTTTC. Amino acid sequence: CASSLAPGTGSGANVLTF.